A selection of T cell receptor beta chains follows, all from one sample in a study of T cell repertoires in cytomegalovirus infection. TCRdb processed the reads anew with MiXCR; each CDR3 protein has one entry. This sample has more than 500,000 distinct CDR3 sequences, with about 15% found just once. What was sequenced was CD8+ T cells from PBMCs. These receptors all come from a human donor in good health (CMV status not recorded). Some clones in this sample may be carry-over from other donors' samples. Each CDR3 is given with its conserved first and last residue. Each record gives: V gene, CDR3 length, D gene, clone size, J gene, CDR3 DNA, CDR3 protein. A D gene is named only where the DNA matches it firmly. For some rows the clone size is stated as once, few or many, or as a class when expanded; others skip it.

v_call: TRBV7-3; cdr3_length: 12; d_call: TRBD1; clone_size: many; j_call: TRBJ2-1; cdr3_nt: TGTGCCAGCAGCCTAACAGGGGATGAGCAGTTCTTC; cdr3_aa: CASSLTGDEQFF
v_call: TRBV12-3/TRBV12-4; cdr3_length: 14; d_call: -; clone_size: -; j_call: TRBJ1-1; cdr3_nt: TGTGCCAGCAGTAGGTCAGGAGAGAACACTGAAGCTTTCTTT; cdr3_aa: CASSRSGENTEAFF
v_call: TRBV28; cdr3_length: 16; d_call: TRBD2; clone_size: -; j_call: TRBJ2-7; cdr3_nt: TGTGCCAGCAGTTCACATCCGGGACTAGCGATCTACGAGCAGTACTTC; cdr3_aa: CASSSHPGLAIYEQYF
v_call: TRBV5-1; cdr3_length: 15; d_call: -; clone_size: -; j_call: TRBJ2-3; cdr3_nt: TGCGCCAGCAGCTTGGCGGCTTCAAACACAGATACGCAGTATTTT; cdr3_aa: CASSLAASNTDTQYF
v_call: TRBV9; cdr3_length: 13; d_call: TRBD2; clone_size: -; j_call: TRBJ2-1; cdr3_nt: TGTGCCAGCAGCGCTAGCGGAGACAATGAGCAGTTCTTC; cdr3_aa: CASSASGDNEQFF
v_call: TRBV9; cdr3_length: 15; d_call: TRBD1; clone_size: once; j_call: TRBJ1-5; cdr3_nt: TGTGCCAGCAGCGCACAGGGGCTACTAGATCAGCCCCAGCATTTT; cdr3_aa: CASSAQGLLDQPQHF
v_call: TRBV7-9; cdr3_length: 15; d_call: -; clone_size: many; j_call: TRBJ1-1; cdr3_nt: TGTGCCAGCAGCTTACCCACCACGGGGAGCACTGAAGCTTTCTTT; cdr3_aa: CASSLPTTGSTEAFF
v_call: TRBV27; cdr3_length: 13; d_call: -; clone_size: -; j_call: TRBJ1-2; cdr3_nt: TGTGCCAGCAGTTTACGGGGCTGGGATGGCTACACCTTC; cdr3_aa: CASSLRGWDGYTF
v_call: TRBV5-1; cdr3_length: 18; d_call: TRBD1; clone_size: -; j_call: TRBJ1-5; cdr3_nt: TGCGCCAGCAGCCTGGACCCACAGGGGGCCTCTTACAATCAGCCCCAGCATTTT; cdr3_aa: CASSLDPQGASYNQPQHF
v_call: TRBV7-3; cdr3_length: 17; d_call: -; clone_size: many; j_call: TRBJ1-3; cdr3_nt: TGTGCCAGCAGCTTAATAGGGACATCGGGGTCTGGAAACACCATATATTTT; cdr3_aa: CASSLIGTSGSGNTIYF
v_call: TRBV20-1; cdr3_length: 15; d_call: -; clone_size: -; j_call: TRBJ2-1; cdr3_nt: TGCAGTGCTGGGGGGCTCTTCCTATACTACAATGAGCAGTTCTTC; cdr3_aa: CSAGGLFLYYNEQFF
v_call: TRBV6-1; cdr3_length: 15; d_call: -; clone_size: many; j_call: TRBJ2-7; cdr3_nt: TGTGCCAGCAGTGAAGTAATCCGGGAACACTACGAGCAGTACTTC; cdr3_aa: CASSEVIREHYEQYF
v_call: TRBV7-9; cdr3_length: 15; d_call: TRBD1; clone_size: many; j_call: TRBJ1-2; cdr3_nt: TGTGCCAGCAGCCCGAAGGGACAGGGGCTGTCTGGCTACACCTTC; cdr3_aa: CASSPKGQGLSGYTF
v_call: TRBV6-8; cdr3_length: 13; d_call: -; clone_size: -; j_call: TRBJ1-3; cdr3_nt: TGTGCCAGCAGTTACTCCAGTGGAAACACCATATATTTT; cdr3_aa: CASSYSSGNTIYF
v_call: TRBV19; cdr3_length: 12; d_call: -; clone_size: few; j_call: TRBJ1-5; cdr3_nt: TGTGCCAGTAGCTACAGGGCACGGCCCCAGCATTTT; cdr3_aa: CASSYRARPQHF
v_call: TRBV12-3/TRBV12-4; cdr3_length: 15; d_call: -; clone_size: many; j_call: TRBJ1-2; cdr3_nt: TGTGCCAGCAGTTTACACAGTTCTTCTAACTATGGCTACACCTTC; cdr3_aa: CASSLHSSSNYGYTF
v_call: TRBV9; cdr3_length: 15; d_call: -; clone_size: few; j_call: TRBJ1-5; cdr3_nt: TGTGCCAGCAGCGTAGCCCAGGGGATCGATCAGCCCCAGCATTTT; cdr3_aa: CASSVAQGIDQPQHF
v_call: TRBV7-2; cdr3_length: 16; d_call: -; clone_size: many; j_call: TRBJ1-3; cdr3_nt: TGTGCCAGCAGCGGGCAGCCGGGGTTCTCTGGAAACACCATATATTTT; cdr3_aa: CASSGQPGFSGNTIYF
v_call: TRBV5-4; cdr3_length: 14; d_call: TRBD2; clone_size: few; j_call: TRBJ2-5; cdr3_nt: TGTGCCAGCAGCCCACGGGGGGGGTGGGAGACCCAGTACTTC; cdr3_aa: CASSPRGGWETQYF
v_call: TRBV27; cdr3_length: 14; d_call: -; clone_size: many; j_call: TRBJ1-2; cdr3_nt: TGTGCCAGCAGGACCGAGAACAACCCCTATGGCTACACCTTC; cdr3_aa: CASRTENNPYGYTF
v_call: TRBV7-8; cdr3_length: 15; d_call: -; clone_size: many; j_call: TRBJ1-5; cdr3_nt: TGTGCCAGCAGGTCCACCGAGAGGGGGAATCAGCCCCAGCATTTT; cdr3_aa: CASRSTERGNQPQHF
v_call: TRBV5-6; cdr3_length: 14; d_call: -; clone_size: -; j_call: TRBJ1-2; cdr3_nt: TGTGCCAGCAGCGTCAAGGGGGGGGGATATGGCTACACCTTC; cdr3_aa: CASSVKGGGYGYTF
v_call: TRBV7-2; cdr3_length: 14; d_call: TRBD2; clone_size: many; j_call: TRBJ2-3; cdr3_nt: TGTGCCACCCCTTCGGGAGGCATATTAGATACGCAGTATTTT; cdr3_aa: CATPSGGILDTQYF
v_call: TRBV20-1; cdr3_length: 15; d_call: -; clone_size: -; j_call: TRBJ1-5; cdr3_nt: TGCAGTGCTAGAGGGGAAGGGTGGGGGAAGCAGCCCCAGCATTTT; cdr3_aa: CSARGEGWGKQPQHF
v_call: TRBV20-1; cdr3_length: 14; d_call: -; clone_size: many; j_call: TRBJ1-6; cdr3_nt: TGCAGTGCTGACTTGAAAGAAGCTAACTCACCCCTCCACTTT; cdr3_aa: CSADLKEANSPLHF
v_call: TRBV15; cdr3_length: 15; d_call: TRBD1; clone_size: few; j_call: TRBJ1-5; cdr3_nt: TGTGCCACCAGCAGACAGGGGGCGAGCAATCAGCCCCAGCATTTT; cdr3_aa: CATSRQGASNQPQHF
v_call: TRBV6-1; cdr3_length: 13; d_call: -; clone_size: many; j_call: TRBJ1-2; cdr3_nt: TGTGCCAGCAGTGACGCCAGGAACTATGGCTACACCTTC; cdr3_aa: CASSDARNYGYTF
v_call: TRBV27; cdr3_length: 14; d_call: -; clone_size: -; j_call: TRBJ1-5; cdr3_nt: TGTGCCAGCAGTTCCGTCATTAGCAATCAGCCCCAGCATTTT; cdr3_aa: CASSSVISNQPQHF
v_call: TRBV2; cdr3_length: 14; d_call: TRBD1; clone_size: few; j_call: TRBJ1-4; cdr3_nt: TGTGCCAGCAGTCTACGAGGGGGACAGGAAAAACTGTTTTTT; cdr3_aa: CASSLRGGQEKLFF
v_call: TRBV19; cdr3_length: 15; d_call: -; clone_size: -; j_call: TRBJ2-7; cdr3_nt: TGTGCCAGTAGCTTCTCTTTACAGGGAGCCTACGAGCAGTACTTC; cdr3_aa: CASSFSLQGAYEQYF
v_call: TRBV7-9; cdr3_length: 13; d_call: TRBD2; clone_size: many; j_call: TRBJ2-7; cdr3_nt: TGTGCCAGCAGCCCCCCGGGAGGCGACGAGCAGTACTTC; cdr3_aa: CASSPPGGDEQYF
v_call: TRBV6-5; cdr3_length: 13; d_call: -; clone_size: few; j_call: TRBJ2-1; cdr3_nt: TGTGCCAGCAGCAGGGGGGTCTACAATGAGCAGTTCTTC; cdr3_aa: CASSRGVYNEQFF
v_call: TRBV27; cdr3_length: 16; d_call: -; clone_size: many; j_call: TRBJ2-1; cdr3_nt: TGTGCCAGCAGTTCCCCGGTCGGCCACAGGCCCCCTATGCAGTTCTTC; cdr3_aa: CASSSPVGHRPPMQFF
v_call: TRBV18; cdr3_length: 14; d_call: -; clone_size: -; j_call: TRBJ2-7; cdr3_nt: TGTGCCAGCTCCCCGGGGACACAGTCCTACGAGCAGTACTTC; cdr3_aa: CASSPGTQSYEQYF
v_call: TRBV5-1; cdr3_length: 16; d_call: TRBD1; clone_size: few; j_call: TRBJ1-2; cdr3_nt: TGCGCCAGCAGCTCACGAGGGGACAGCCGTAACTATGGCTACACCTTC; cdr3_aa: CASSSRGDSRNYGYTF
v_call: TRBV11-2; cdr3_length: 15; d_call: -; clone_size: -; j_call: TRBJ2-1; cdr3_nt: TGTGCCAGCAGCTTAAGGAGAAGACGGGGAGATGAGCAGTTCTTC; cdr3_aa: CASSLRRRRGDEQFF
v_call: TRBV2; cdr3_length: 14; d_call: TRBD1; clone_size: -; j_call: TRBJ1-2; cdr3_nt: TGTGCCAGCCGAGCAGGGGGGTTTTCGTTTGGCTACACCTTC; cdr3_aa: CASRAGGFSFGYTF
v_call: TRBV29-1; cdr3_length: 12; d_call: -; clone_size: -; j_call: TRBJ2-5; cdr3_nt: TGCAGCGTTGAGGACAGCGGGTGGACCCAGTACTTC; cdr3_aa: CSVEDSGWTQYF
v_call: TRBV7-8; cdr3_length: 14; d_call: -; clone_size: many; j_call: TRBJ1-4; cdr3_nt: TGTGCCAGCAGCTTAGGGGGCACTGGTGAAAAACTGTTTTTT; cdr3_aa: CASSLGGTGEKLFF
v_call: TRBV14; cdr3_length: 16; d_call: -; clone_size: -; j_call: TRBJ2-2; cdr3_nt: TGTGCCAGCAGCCCTACCCTGGTAGCGGCGAGGGGGGAGCTGTTTTTT; cdr3_aa: CASSPTLVAARGELFF
v_call: TRBV7-9; cdr3_length: 13; d_call: TRBD2; clone_size: many; j_call: TRBJ2-1; cdr3_nt: TGTGCCACCCAACCTAGCGGGGTGGATGAGCAGTTCTTC; cdr3_aa: CATQPSGVDEQFF
v_call: TRBV6-5; cdr3_length: 16; d_call: -; clone_size: few; j_call: TRBJ1-6; cdr3_nt: TGTGCCAGCAGTTCCTGGACTGCGGTGATTAATTCACCCCTCCACTTT; cdr3_aa: CASSSWTAVINSPLHF
v_call: TRBV12-5; cdr3_length: 18; d_call: TRBD1; clone_size: many; j_call: TRBJ1-6; cdr3_nt: TGTGCTAGTGGTCAACACCTTAACAGGGGGCCCTATAATTCACCCCTCCACTTT; cdr3_aa: CASGQHLNRGPYNSPLHF
v_call: TRBV20-1; cdr3_length: 18; d_call: -; clone_size: many; j_call: TRBJ1-5; cdr3_nt: TGCAGTGCTAGAGATAAAGCCAGCCGGCGCGTTAGCAATCAGCCCCAGCATTTT; cdr3_aa: CSARDKASRRVSNQPQHF
v_call: TRBV29-1; cdr3_length: 13; d_call: -; clone_size: many; j_call: TRBJ2-1; cdr3_nt: TGCAGCGAAGGAGCCCCAGGCTACAATGAGCAGTTCTTC; cdr3_aa: CSEGAPGYNEQFF
v_call: TRBV3-1; cdr3_length: 15; d_call: TRBD2; clone_size: -; j_call: TRBJ2-7; cdr3_nt: TGTGCCAGCAGCCACGGGTCGGGAGGGCCCTACGAGCAGTACTTC; cdr3_aa: CASSHGSGGPYEQYF
v_call: TRBV7-3; cdr3_length: 12; d_call: -; clone_size: many; j_call: TRBJ2-2; cdr3_nt: TGTGCCAGCAGCTTTAGGGCCGGGGAGCTGTTTTTT; cdr3_aa: CASSFRAGELFF
v_call: TRBV27; cdr3_length: 15; d_call: -; clone_size: many; j_call: TRBJ2-5; cdr3_nt: TGTGCCAGCAATCTTCGTGGGGGGAACCAAGAGACCCAGTACTTC; cdr3_aa: CASNLRGGNQETQYF
v_call: TRBV30; cdr3_length: 13; d_call: -; clone_size: -; j_call: TRBJ1-2; cdr3_nt: TGTGCCTGGATTGAAGTTGCGGGTTATGGCTACACCTTC; cdr3_aa: CAWIEVAGYGYTF
v_call: TRBV25-1; cdr3_length: 16; d_call: -; clone_size: -; j_call: TRBJ2-5; cdr3_nt: TGTGCCAGCAGTGAATCCGGGACCCTATCCCAAGAGACCCAGTACTTC; cdr3_aa: CASSESGTLSQETQYF
v_call: TRBV5-6; cdr3_length: 16; d_call: TRBD1; clone_size: few; j_call: TRBJ1-2; cdr3_nt: TGTGCCAGCAGCCGAAGGACAGGGCTATTTGGCTATGGCTACACCTTC; cdr3_aa: CASSRRTGLFGYGYTF
v_call: TRBV4-1; cdr3_length: 15; d_call: -; clone_size: -; j_call: TRBJ2-1; cdr3_nt: TGCGCCAGCAGCCAATATGGGGGGACCTACAATAAGCAGTTCTTC; cdr3_aa: CASSQYGGTYNKQFF
v_call: TRBV5-6; cdr3_length: 16; d_call: TRBD1; clone_size: many; j_call: TRBJ2-1; cdr3_nt: TGTGCCAGCAGCATCATGACAGGGGGAGACTACAATGAGCAGTTCTTC; cdr3_aa: CASSIMTGGDYNEQFF
v_call: TRBV7-9; cdr3_length: 16; d_call: TRBD2; clone_size: many; j_call: TRBJ2-7; cdr3_nt: TGTGCCAGCAGCCCCCCCCCTAGCGGGAGCTCCTACGAGCAGTACTTC; cdr3_aa: CASSPPPSGSSYEQYF